This T cell receptor (beta chain) was sequenced in a study of T-cell reconstitution after alpha-beta-depleted transplantation in children. General study findings and limits: The authors attributed T-cell counts and diversity one year after transplant mostly to newly produced T cells. Day-60 TCRbeta diversity that was high in some patients was derived from surviving recipient T cells and thymic progenitors. Reportedly, roughly two months post-transplant, alpha-beta T cells arose from several hundred expanded graft clones.

It was with unique molecular identifiers that the TCRbeta library was prepared. Each CDR3 protein is one row after TCRdb ran MiXCR on the PCR reads. Of about 48,000 distinct CDR3 sequences detected, 5.8% appear once; the ten largest clones hold 30% to 35%. The CDR3 extends over 12 amino acids. V shed 6 bases and J 9 bases; nucleotides not matched to a gene: 0. Germline V CDR1 and CDR2: MDHEN, SYDVKM. This clonotype occurred many times. The antigen remains undetermined. The V and J genes are TRBV28 and TRBJ2-1; 12 bases map to TRBD2. Sequenced material: PBMCs, mostly from graft donor cells, taken 60 days after TCRalphabeta/CD19-depleted stem cell transplant. The receptor comes from a female patient aged 2-15 years who had a stem cell transplant for aplastic anemia, so the T cells may come from the graft donor. The CDR3 protein is CASRTSGSEQFF. For the CDR3, the DNA is TGTGCCAGCAGGACTAGCGGGAGTGAGCAGTTCTTC.